These 3 T cell receptor beta chains share one sample of origin, sequenced in a study of control samples from healthy donors and cancer patients. Generated by immunoSEQ multiplex PCR, the TCRdb table keeps only in-frame clones and is missing some. The sample yields about 130,000 clones, around 93% seen once. Sequenced: blood. Receptors originate from a woman aged 45-65 years in good health.

This clone was detected only once. The rearrangement links TRBV15 to TRBJ2-2; D unclear. The CDR3 is 15 amino acids. V lost 0 bases to trimming and J lost 2 bases, with 7 bases between them. CDR1 is LNHNV, CDR2 YYDKDF, per germline (reference sequence). The CDR3 here is CATSRESLNTGELFF. The CDR3 DNA reads as TGTGCCACCAGCAGAGAGAGTCTCAACACCGGGGAGCTGTTTTTT.

The chain couples TRBV30 to TRBJ1-5; a weak D match, TRBD1 (5 bases). Trimming left V 2 bases short and J 7 bases short, with 18 bases between. The CDR3 length is 15 residues. Germline V lookup: CDR1 GTSNPN, CDR2 SVGIG (reference sequence). The CDR3 nucleotides are TGTGCCTGGAGTCCTCTTGGGGGTAGTTGGCAGCCCCAGCATTTT. Amino acid sequence: CAWSPLGGSWQPQHF.

DNA for the CDR3: TGTGCCAGCTCACTTAAGACAGGGCCCCACCAAGAGACCCAGTACTTC. Its translation: CASSLKTGPHQETQYF. The chain recombines TRBV18 with TRBJ2-5; TRBD1 matches at 7 bases. CDR1 is KGHSH and CDR2 is LQKENI in the germline V gene. The V gene end was trimmed by 4 bases and the J gene end by 0 bases; junction bases not matched to a gene: 8. There are 16 residues in the CDR3.